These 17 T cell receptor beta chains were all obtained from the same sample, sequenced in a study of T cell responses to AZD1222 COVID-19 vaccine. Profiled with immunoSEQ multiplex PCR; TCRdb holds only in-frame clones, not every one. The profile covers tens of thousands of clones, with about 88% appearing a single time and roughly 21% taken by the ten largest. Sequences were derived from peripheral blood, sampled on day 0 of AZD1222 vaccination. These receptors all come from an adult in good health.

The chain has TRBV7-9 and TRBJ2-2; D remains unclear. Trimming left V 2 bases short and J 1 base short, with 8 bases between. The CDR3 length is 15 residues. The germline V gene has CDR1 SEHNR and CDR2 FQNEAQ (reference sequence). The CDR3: CASSLTPVNTGELFF. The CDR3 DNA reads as TGTGCCAGCAGCTTAACTCCCGTGAACACCGGGGAGCTGTTTTTT.

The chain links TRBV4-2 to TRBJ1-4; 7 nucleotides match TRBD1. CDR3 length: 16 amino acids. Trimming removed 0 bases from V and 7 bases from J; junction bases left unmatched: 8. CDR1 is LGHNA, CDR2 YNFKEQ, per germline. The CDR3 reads CASSQDLQGGGEKLFF. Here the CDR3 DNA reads TGTGCCAGCAGCCAAGATCTCCAGGGGGGAGGTGAAAAACTGTTTTTT.

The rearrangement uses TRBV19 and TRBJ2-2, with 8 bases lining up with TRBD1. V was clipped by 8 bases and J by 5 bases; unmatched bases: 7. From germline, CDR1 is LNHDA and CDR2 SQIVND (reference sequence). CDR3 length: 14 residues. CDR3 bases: TGTGCCAGTTCCAGGGGGCGACAAACCGGGGAGCTGTTTTTT. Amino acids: CASSRGRQTGELFF.

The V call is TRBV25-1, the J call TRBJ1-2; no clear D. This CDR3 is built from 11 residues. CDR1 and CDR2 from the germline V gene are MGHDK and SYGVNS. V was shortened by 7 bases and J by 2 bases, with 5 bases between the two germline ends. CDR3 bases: TGTGCCAGCAATGGGAACTATGGCTACACCTTC. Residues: CASNGNYGYTF.

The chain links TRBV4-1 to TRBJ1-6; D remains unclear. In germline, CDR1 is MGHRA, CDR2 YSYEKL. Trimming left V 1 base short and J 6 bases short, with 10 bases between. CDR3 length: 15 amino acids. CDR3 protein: CASSQVPSGNSPLHF. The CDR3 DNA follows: TGCGCCAGCAGCCAAGTACCTTCGGGTAATTCACCCCTCCACTTT.

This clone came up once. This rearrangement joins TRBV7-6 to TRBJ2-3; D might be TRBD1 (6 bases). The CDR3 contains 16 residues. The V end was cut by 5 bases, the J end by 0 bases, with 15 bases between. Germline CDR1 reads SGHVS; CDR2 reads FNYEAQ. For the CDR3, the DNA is TGTGCCAGCAGCGCGTCCGGGACACTAAGCACAGATACGCAGTATTTT. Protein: CASSASGTLSTDTQYF.

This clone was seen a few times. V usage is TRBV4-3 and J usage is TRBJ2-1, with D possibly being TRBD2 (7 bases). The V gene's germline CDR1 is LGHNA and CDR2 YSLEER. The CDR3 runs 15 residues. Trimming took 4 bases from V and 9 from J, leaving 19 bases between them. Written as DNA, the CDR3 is TGCGCCAGCAGCCGAGAGGTCGGGGGGCACGCTGAGCAGTTCTTC. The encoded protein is CASSREVGGHAEQFF.

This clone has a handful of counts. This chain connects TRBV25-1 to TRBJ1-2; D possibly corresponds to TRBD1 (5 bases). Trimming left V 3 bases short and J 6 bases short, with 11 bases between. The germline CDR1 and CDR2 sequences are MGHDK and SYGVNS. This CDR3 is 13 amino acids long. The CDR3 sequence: CASSDYRGHGYTF. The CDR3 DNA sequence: TGTGCCAGCAGTGATTACCGGGGCCATGGCTACACCTTC.

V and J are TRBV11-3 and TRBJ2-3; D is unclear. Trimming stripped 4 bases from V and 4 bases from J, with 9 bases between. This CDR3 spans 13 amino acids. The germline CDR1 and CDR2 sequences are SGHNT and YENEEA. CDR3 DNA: TGTGCCAGCAGCTCCGTAAATTCAGATACGCAGTATTTT. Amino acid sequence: CASSSVNSDTQYF.

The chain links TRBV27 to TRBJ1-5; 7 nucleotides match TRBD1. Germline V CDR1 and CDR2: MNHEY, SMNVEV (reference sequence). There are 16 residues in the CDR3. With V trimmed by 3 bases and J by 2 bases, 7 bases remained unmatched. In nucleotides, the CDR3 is TGTGCCAGCAGTTTTTACAGGGGAACGGGCAATCAGCCCCAGCATTTT. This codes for CASSFYRGTGNQPQHF.

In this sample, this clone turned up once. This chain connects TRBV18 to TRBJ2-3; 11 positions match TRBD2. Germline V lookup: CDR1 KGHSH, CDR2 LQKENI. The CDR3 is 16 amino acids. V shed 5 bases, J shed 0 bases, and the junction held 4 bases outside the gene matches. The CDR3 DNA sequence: TGTGCCAGCTCAACCAGACTAGCGGGGAGCACAGATACGCAGTATTTT. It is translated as CASSTRLAGSTDTQYF.

CDR3 protein: CASSYSRMNSPLHF. In DNA, the CDR3 is TGTGCCAGCAGTTACTCGAGAATGAATTCACCCCTCCACTTT. V gene TRBV6-2 or TRBV6-3 combines with J gene TRBJ1-6, with D unresolved. The CDR3 runs to 14 residues. Between the trimmed V and J ends, which lost 0 bases and 7 bases, there was a span of 7 bases. CDR1 is MNHEY and CDR2 is SVGEGT in the germline V gene.

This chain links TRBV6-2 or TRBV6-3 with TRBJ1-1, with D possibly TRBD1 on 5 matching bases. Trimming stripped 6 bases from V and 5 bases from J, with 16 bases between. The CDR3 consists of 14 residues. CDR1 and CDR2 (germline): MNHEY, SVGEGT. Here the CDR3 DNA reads TGTGCCAGCAGCCCAGGTCGGTGGGGGACTGAAGCTTTCTTT. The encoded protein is CASSPGRWGTEAFF.

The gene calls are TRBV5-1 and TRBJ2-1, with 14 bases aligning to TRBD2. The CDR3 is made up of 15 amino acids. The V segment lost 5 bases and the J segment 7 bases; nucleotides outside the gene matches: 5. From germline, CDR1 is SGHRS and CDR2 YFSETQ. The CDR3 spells CASRPGLAGVNEQFF. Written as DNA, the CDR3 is TGCGCCAGCAGACCGGGACTAGCGGGAGTAAATGAGCAGTTCTTC.

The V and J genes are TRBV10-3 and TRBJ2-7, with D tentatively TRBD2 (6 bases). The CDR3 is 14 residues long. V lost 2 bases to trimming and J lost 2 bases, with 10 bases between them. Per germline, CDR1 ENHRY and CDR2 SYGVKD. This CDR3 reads CAISEGGGTYEQYF. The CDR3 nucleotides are TGTGCCATCAGTGAGGGTGGGGGGACCTACGAGCAGTACTTC.

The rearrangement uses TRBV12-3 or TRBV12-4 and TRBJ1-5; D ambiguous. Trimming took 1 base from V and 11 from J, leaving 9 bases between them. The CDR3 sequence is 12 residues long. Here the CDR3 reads CASSLGQKTQHF. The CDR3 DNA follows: TGTGCCAGCAGTTTAGGGCAAAAGACCCAGCATTTT.

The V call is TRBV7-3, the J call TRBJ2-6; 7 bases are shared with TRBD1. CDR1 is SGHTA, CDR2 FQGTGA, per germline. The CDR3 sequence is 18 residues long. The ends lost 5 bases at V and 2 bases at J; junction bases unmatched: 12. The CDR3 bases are TGTGCCAGCAGCCCTAGGGGTTTTACAGGGGCTGGGGCCAACGTCCTGACTTTC. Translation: CASSPRGFTGAGANVLTF.